This T cell receptor beta chain was found in a study of PD-L1 blockade in urothelial cancer. Study information: Analyses used blood from 3 weeks (second dose) and 6 weeks after treatment start.

Study-level findings and limits: Those with durable benefit had larger increases in tumor-associated blood clones at 3 weeks.

Comments on this clone: Its antigen is currently unknown.

Produced via immunoSEQ multiplex PCR; TCRdb's table is partial and in-frame only. The repertoire has about 82,000 clones, roughly 87% of them found once; the top ten carry 5% to 7%. V gave up 1 base and J gave up 0 bases, with 10 bases separating them. This CDR3 has 15 amino acids. Germline V lookup: CDR1 SNHLY, CDR2 FYNNEI. Sequenced here: PBMCs, sampled around atezolizumab (anti-PD-L1) treatment. The V gene is TRBV2, the J gene TRBJ2-7, with a possible D match to TRBD2 (7 bases). The source is a woman in her sixties or seventies with urothelial cancer. The DNA for the CDR3 is TGTGCCAGCAGTGAAGGGGCGGGGGCCTCCTACGAGCAGTACTTC. This encodes CASSEGAGASYEQYF.